One and the same sample provided the 14 T cell receptor beta chains below, sequenced in a study of T cell changes during pregnancy in multiple sclerosis. TCRdb's table, derived via immunoSEQ multiplex PCR, lists solely in-frame clones and lacks some. This table has roughly 110,000 clones, more than 85% appearing once. The material sequenced was peripheral blood, taken in the third trimester of pregnancy. These receptors originate from a female donor with multiple sclerosis, enrolled in a pregnancy study.

The rearrangement uses TRBV9 and TRBJ2-1, with a tentative D call TRBD2 (7 bases). Germline values: CDR1 SGDLS, CDR2 YYNGEE. This CDR3 region has 16 residues. Trimming pared 3 bases from V and 8 bases from J, leaving 21 bases between. This CDR3 is CASSGGGDFRFHEQFF. The DNA for the CDR3 is TGTGCCAGCAGCGGAGGGGGGGACTTCAGGTTCCATGAGCAGTTCTTC.

The chain employs TRBV5-4 and TRBJ1-2; D gene uncertain. V was cut by 3 bases and J by 0 bases, with 12 bases left in between. The CDR3 covers 15 residues. CDR1 and CDR2 (germline): SGHNT, YYREEE (reference sequence). DNA of the CDR3: TGTGCCAGCAGCTCAGGAACCACACCTAACTATGGCTACACCTTC. Protein: CASSSGTTPNYGYTF.

The chain joins TRBV7-9 to TRBJ1-5; tentative D call: TRBD1 (5 bases). Trimming took off 1 base at V and 6 bases at J, with 13 bases between the two ends. CDR1 is SEHNR and CDR2 is FQNEAQ in the germline V gene (reference sequence). The CDR3 spans 15 residues. The CDR3 nucleotides read TGTGCCAGCAGCTTAGAGGGCCAGGGAAGTCAGCCCCAGCATTTT. Its translation: CASSLEGQGSQPQHF.

The genes are TRBV5-6 and TRBJ2-7, with 14 nucleotides matching TRBD2. With 0 bases clipped from V and 4 bases from J, the junction kept 0 bases outside the gene matches. There are 15 residues in the CDR3. Germline CDR1 reads SGHDT; CDR2 reads YYEEEE. CDR3 amino acids: CASSLGLAGGYEQYF. DNA of the CDR3: TGTGCCAGCAGCTTGGGACTAGCGGGAGGGTACGAGCAGTACTTC.

The chain carries TRBV4-1 and TRBJ2-2, with D possibly matching TRBD2 (6 bases). V dropped 1 base and J dropped 5 bases, with 14 bases sitting between them. CDR1 and CDR2 (germline): MGHRA, YSYEKL. The CDR3 sequence is 16 residues long. The CDR3 DNA reads TGCGCCAGCAGCCAAGGGAGGGGAATCGGTACCGGGGAGCTGTTTTTT. Translating gives CASSQGRGIGTGELFF.

The rearrangement joins TRBV14 to TRBJ1-2, with D possibly matching TRBD1 (6 bases). V was cut by 1 base and J by 8 bases, with 14 bases left in between. The CDR3 consists of 14 residues. CDR1 and CDR2 (germline): SGHDN, FVKESK. Here the CDR3 reads CASSQVRGVGGYTF. Written as DNA, the CDR3 is TGTGCCAGCAGCCAAGTCAGGGGCGTGGGGGGCTACACCTTC.

The J gene is TRBJ2-3, the V gene TRBV29-1, with 10 bases aligning to TRBD2. Trimming at V came to 4 bases and at J to 4 bases, leaving 5 bases not matched to a gene. CDR1 and CDR2 (germline): SQVTM, ANQGSEA. This CDR3 has 14 amino acids. In DNA form, the CDR3 reads TGCAGCGTTGGAATAGCGGGAGGAGCAGATACGCAGTATTTT. It translates to CSVGIAGGADTQYF.

This clone was recorded once. The chain recombines TRBV11-2 with TRBJ2-7; 8 positions match TRBD1. The germline gives CDR1 SGHAT, CDR2 FQNNGV. The CDR3 covers 15 residues. J lost 4 bases, V lost 1 base, and 6 bases had no gene match. Here the CDR3 DNA reads TGTGCCAGCAGCTTAGGAACAGGGGGTCGTTACGAGCAGTACTTC. Encoded protein: CASSLGTGGRYEQYF.

The V gene is TRBV9, the J gene TRBJ2-7, with a weak D call TRBD1 (6 bases). The CDR3 spans 13 residues. Trimming took off 4 bases at V and 3 bases at J, with 11 bases between the two ends. Germline V gene lookup returns CDR1 SGDLS and CDR2 YYNGEE. CDR3 in amino acids: CASSFRDIYEQYF. CDR3 DNA sequence: TGTGCCAGCAGCTTCCGGGACATCTACGAGCAGTACTTC.

V is TRBV4-2 and J is TRBJ2-7; 8 bases are a match to TRBD2. CDR3 size: 18 residues. The V gene's germline CDR1 is LGHNA and CDR2 YNFKEQ. With 0 bases clipped from V and 0 bases from J, the junction kept 10 bases outside the gene matches. CDR3 sequence (DNA): TGTGCCAGCAGCCAAGATCTTACTAGCGGAGCCCGCTCCTACGAGCAGTACTTC. This gives the protein CASSQDLTSGARSYEQYF.

CDR3 nucleotides: TGTGCCAGCAGCTCGACGGCCGGGGGAGAGCAGTTCTTC. Translated, it gives CASSSTAGGEQFF. The rearrangement joins TRBV7-7 to TRBJ2-1; the D gene is possibly TRBD2 (6 bases). The germline V and J ends were trimmed by 4 bases and 10 bases, with 14 bases remaining between them. Per the germline V gene, CDR1 is SSHAT and CDR2 is FNYEAQ (reference sequence). CDR3 length equals 13 residues.

The CDR3 protein is CASSFQWFAGGPPDTQYF. The CDR3 coding sequence is TGTGCCAGCAGTTTCCAATGGTTTGCGGGAGGGCCCCCAGATACGCAGTATTTT. V is TRBV27 and J is TRBJ2-3; TRBD2 aligns across 9 bases. The CDR3 has 18 amino acids. With V trimmed by 3 bases and J by 4 bases, 14 bases remained unmatched. Germline loops: CDR1 MNHEY, CDR2 SMNVEV (reference sequence).

V is TRBV15 and J is TRBJ2-2; 9 positions match TRBD1. The junction had 4 bases not matched to a gene; V was cut back by 8 bases and J by 3 bases. Per the germline V gene, CDR1 is LNHNV and CDR2 is YYDKDF (reference sequence). The CDR3 is 14 amino acids. The CDR3 bases are TGTGCCACCGGGAGGACAGGGGACACCGGGGAGCTGTTTTTT. Protein product: CATGRTGDTGELFF.

The chain combines TRBV6-6 with TRBJ1-2; TRBD1 might be the D (6 bases). Germline-derived CDR1 and CDR2 are MNHNY and SVGAGI (reference sequence). The CDR3 is 13 residues long. V was clipped by 7 bases and J by 3 bases, with 12 bases between them. CDR3 sequence reads: CASNTKGDYGYTF. The CDR3 DNA reads TGTGCCAGCAACACAAAGGGGGACTATGGCTACACCTTC.